These 31 T cell receptor beta chains were all obtained from the same sample, sequenced in a study of blood T cell repertoires in COVID-19. Here immunoSEQ multiplex PCR was the method, and the copy in TCRdb shows in-frame clones only, minus some. The table lists around 270,000 clones, around 90% of them singletons. Sequencing was performed on PBMCs or T cells enriched from blood (not recorded which). These receptors all stem from a woman between 35 and 50 years old who had been exposed to COVID-19.

The J gene is TRBJ2-1, the V gene TRBV5-4; 7 positions match TRBD1. V lost 1 base and J lost 8; bases outside the gene matches: 3. Germline CDR1 and CDR2: SGHNT and YYREEE (reference sequence). The CDR3 consists of 13 residues. DNA of the CDR3: TGTGCCAGCAGCTTGAACAGGGGATATGAGCAGTTCTTC. Residues: CASSLNRGYEQFF. The full variable domain, completed using reference TRBV5-4 and TRBJ2-1, is ETGVTQSPTHLIKTRGQQVTLRCSSQSGHNTVSWYQQALGQGPQFIFQYYREEENGRGNFPPRFSGLQFPNYSSELNVNALELDDSALYLCASSLNRGYEQFFGPGTRLTVL.

This chain uses TRBV6-4 with TRBJ2-7, with 11 bases that match TRBD1. There are 17 residues in the CDR3. The V and J ends lost 5 bases and 3 bases, in that order; junction bases with no gene match: 12. Germline CDR1 MRHNA, CDR2 SNTAGT. This chain's CDR3 is CASSPIGQGASFYEQYV. In DNA form, the CDR3 reads TGTGCCAGCAGTCCGATCGGACAGGGGGCTTCCTTCTACGAGCAGTACGTC.

V gene TRBV4-2 combines with J gene TRBJ2-3; D is uncertain. Trimming took off 1 base at V and 5 bases at J, with 10 bases between the two ends. The CDR3 runs to 14 residues. Germline CDR1 LGHNA, CDR2 YNFKEQ. This CDR3 reads CASSQGAAGDTQYF. The CDR3 nucleotides read TGTGCCAGCAGCCAAGGGGCAGCCGGAGATACGCAGTATTTT.

On this clone itself: Compared with germline, one end of the junction differs, possibly owing to a read error. CDR3 nucleotide sequence: TGTGCCAGCAGCTTGGCCGGAGGCCTATCCTACAATGAGCAGTTCTTC. It translates to CASSLAGGLSYNEQFF. The chain links TRBV5-1 to TRBJ2-1, with D perhaps TRBD2 (5 bases). Germline V gene sequence: CDR1 SGHRS, CDR2 YFSETQ. The CDR3 totals 16 residues.

The genes are TRBV6-2 or TRBV6-3 and TRBJ1-1; no definite D call. In germline, CDR1 is MNHEY, CDR2 SVGEGT. With 4 bases removed from V and 0 bases from J, the gap between germline ends came to 15 bases. The CDR3 runs to 16 residues. The CDR3 nucleotides read TGTGCCAGCAGTTGGTTGGCAGAGGAAATGAACACTGAAGCTTTCTTT. Translated: CASSWLAEEMNTEAFF.

This chain links TRBV28 with TRBJ1-4, with 7 nucleotides matching TRBD1. Germline trimming cut 3 bases from V and 8 bases from J; bases unmatched to any gene: 6. In germline, CDR1 is MDHEN, CDR2 SYDVKM. The CDR3 is made up of 14 amino acids. CDR3 nucleotide sequence: TGTGCCAGCAGTTTTGGAAGGGGGCAGGAAAAACTGTTTTTT. Encoded protein: CASSFGRGQEKLFF.

The V call is TRBV6-1, the J call TRBJ2-7; D is perhaps TRBD1 (5 bases). Per the germline V gene, CDR1 is MNHNS and CDR2 is SASEGT. The CDR3 covers 13 residues. Trimming shortened V by 1 base and J by 3 bases, and 7 bases separated the two germline ends. The DNA of the CDR3 is TGTGCCAGCAGTGAAGGGGGCAGCTACGAGCAGTACTTC. Residues: CASSEGGSYEQYF.

V and J are TRBV28 and TRBJ2-7, with 8 bases matching TRBD2. CDR1 and CDR2 from the germline V gene are MDHEN and SYDVKM. The CDR3 sequence is 16 residues long. With 4 bases clipped from V and 0 bases from J, the junction kept 8 bases outside the gene matches. This CDR3 is CASSSIAGPSSYEQYF. The CDR3, as DNA: TGTGCCAGCAGTTCGATAGCGGGGCCTAGCTCCTACGAGCAGTACTTC.

CDR3 sequence (DNA): TGTGCCAGCAGCTTTACGGGATACACCGGGGAGCTGTTTTTT. Translation: CASSFTGYTGELFF. This sequence joins TRBV7-8 and TRBJ2-2, with a weak D call TRBD2 (5 bases). CDR1 and CDR2 from the germline V gene are SGHVS and FQNEAQ. The CDR3 extends over 14 amino acids. The ends were cut back, 3 bases at V and 3 bases at J, with 8 bases in the middle.

The V and J genes are TRBV7-9 and TRBJ2-3; the D gene is possibly TRBD2 (6 bases). The V gene's germline CDR1 is SEHNR and CDR2 FQNEAQ (reference sequence). This CDR3 contains 15 residues. Trimming removed 5 bases from V and 2 bases from J, with 14 bases in between. The CDR3: CASSLGTGLTDTQYF. Written as DNA, the CDR3 is TGTGCCAGCAGCCTCGGGACGGGACTCACAGATACGCAGTATTTT.

The chain couples TRBV7-3 to TRBJ2-5, with 7 bases fitting TRBD1. The germline V gene encodes CDR1 SGHTA and CDR2 FQGTGA. The CDR3 sequence is 13 residues long. The V segment lost 5 bases and the J segment 7 bases; nucleotides outside the gene matches: 7. CDR3 nucleotides: TGTGCCAGCAGCCCTGAGGGGGCGGGGACCCAGTACTTC. Amino acids: CASSPEGAGTQYF.

The chain employs TRBV29-1 and TRBJ1-2; TRBD1 aligns across 12 bases. Germline assignment: CDR1 SQVTM and CDR2 ANQGSEA. There are 14 residues in the CDR3. V trimming: 6 bases; J trimming: 5 bases; junction bases outside the gene matches: 7. The chain's CDR3 is CSVPGQGAKYGYTF. The CDR3 bases are TGCAGCGTGCCGGGACAGGGGGCAAAGTATGGCTACACCTTC.

The chain is built from TRBV19 and TRBJ2-1, with D perhaps TRBD2 (5 bases). The CDR3 covers 14 residues. The germline V gene has CDR1 LNHDA and CDR2 SQIVND (reference sequence). Trimming removed 6 bases at V and 2 bases at J, with 11 bases between. CDR3 in amino acids: CASSRLEAYNEQFF. CDR3 bases: TGTGCCAGTAGCAGGCTGGAGGCCTACAATGAGCAGTTCTTC.

The chain recombines TRBV4-2 with TRBJ2-1, with D perhaps matching TRBD1 (5 bases). The CDR3 extends over 14 amino acids. Germline V CDR1 and CDR2: LGHNA, YNFKEQ. Trimming shortened V by 3 bases and J by 7 bases, and 13 bases separated the two germline ends. The CDR3 region has the DNA TGTGCCAGCAGCCAGGACACTATGGGGAATGAGCAGTTCTTC. This gives the protein CASSQDTMGNEQFF.

The chain recombines TRBV7-6 with TRBJ2-7; 12 nucleotides align to TRBD1. CDR1 and CDR2 (germline): SGHVS, FNYEAQ. The CDR3 runs 15 residues. With V trimmed by 6 bases and J by 4 bases, 7 bases remained unmatched. DNA of the CDR3: TGTGCCAGCAGTCAAGGGACAGGGGGCGGTTACGAGCAGTACTTC. Translated: CASSQGTGGGYEQYF.

The sample holds a few counts of this clone. This chain links TRBV29-1 with TRBJ2-3; 7 bases line up with TRBD2. Germline CDR1 reads SQVTM; CDR2 reads ANQGSEA. V was clipped by 5 bases and J by 0 bases; unmatched bases: 5. The CDR3 has 14 amino acids. CDR3 region: CSVSRAGSTDTQYF. The CDR3 DNA follows: TGCAGCGTTTCGAGAGCGGGGAGCACAGATACGCAGTATTTT.

The J gene is TRBJ2-2, the V gene TRBV9, with 8 bases identical to TRBD2. CDR3 length: 17 amino acids. J lost 3 bases, V lost 3 bases, and 10 bases had no gene match. The germline gives CDR1 SGDLS, CDR2 YYNGEE. The CDR3 is CASSGPGGLEDTGELFF. CDR3 in DNA: TGTGCCAGCAGCGGACCGGGGGGACTAGAGGACACCGGGGAGCTGTTTTTT.

Notes on this clone: The junction and the germline gene differ at one end; a read error may be behind it. This chain links TRBV5-1 with TRBJ2-5; 11 bases fit TRBD2. The germline gives CDR1 SGHRS, CDR2 YFSETQ. This CDR3 has 14 residues. The CDR3 DNA sequence: TGTGCCAGCAGCTTAGCGGGAGGGAAGGAGACCCAGTACTTC. It encodes CASSLAGGKETQYF.

The chain is built from TRBV2 and TRBJ1-3; the D is unclear. The germline V gene has CDR1 SNHLY and CDR2 FYNNEI. Between the trimmed V and J ends, which lost 4 bases and 0 bases, there was a span of 13 bases. This CDR3 contains 16 residues. This CDR3 is CASSVPDSSSGNTIYF. The CDR3, as DNA: TGTGCCAGCAGTGTACCCGACTCCAGCTCTGGAAACACCATATATTTT.

J is TRBJ1-2 and V is TRBV12-3 or TRBV12-4; no firm D call. The CDR3 is made up of 13 amino acids. Trimming pared 4 bases from V and 5 bases from J, leaving 11 bases between. CDR3 protein: CASSSRVLYGYTF. The CDR3 bases are TGTGCCAGCAGTTCTCGAGTCTTGTATGGCTACACCTTC.

The chain is built from TRBV19 and TRBJ1-5; 7 bases align to TRBD1. This CDR3 spans 12 amino acids. V lost 7 bases and J lost 7; bases outside the gene matches: 4. The germline V gene has CDR1 LNHDA and CDR2 SQIVND (reference sequence). For the CDR3, the DNA is TGTGCCAGTAAGGAAGGGGGCCAGCCCCAGCATTTT. It translates to CASKEGGQPQHF. The full variable domain, its missing parts supplied by reference TRBV19 and TRBJ1-5, is DGGITQSPKYLFRKEGQNVTLSCEQNLNHDAMYWYRQDPGQGLRLIYYSQIVNDFQKGDIAEGYSVSREKKESFPLTVTSAQKNPTAFYLCASKEGGQPQHFGDGTRLSIL.

The chain links TRBV30 to TRBJ1-2; tentative D call: TRBD1 (6 bases). The CDR3 has 13 amino acids. The V gene lost 3 bases and the J gene lost 6 bases, with 14 bases spanning the gap. Per the germline V gene, CDR1 is GTSNPN and CDR2 is SVGIG (reference sequence). CDR3 region: CAWRGGQVDGYTF. The CDR3, as DNA: TGTGCCTGGAGGGGGGGGCAGGTCGATGGCTACACCTTC.

The CDR3 DNA is TGCGCCAGCAGTGTGGGACAGACGCTTTTCAATCAGCCCCAGCATTTT. Translation: CASSVGQTLFNQPQHF. V usage is TRBV10-2 and J usage is TRBJ1-5; TRBD1 matches 7 bases. V shed 4 bases and J 3 bases; nucleotides not matched to a gene: 9. CDR3 length: 16 amino acids. CDR1 WSHSY and CDR2 SAAADI come from the germline V gene.

The rearrangement links TRBV19 to TRBJ1-2; 9 positions match TRBD1. In germline, CDR1 is LNHDA, CDR2 SQIVND (reference sequence). Germline trimming cut 4 bases from V and 8 bases from J; bases unmatched to any gene: 5. The CDR3 loop spans 13 amino acids. This CDR3 reads CASSTTGGRGYTF. DNA of the CDR3: TGTGCCAGTAGTACCACAGGGGGCAGGGGCTACACCTTC.

The J gene is TRBJ2-2, the V gene TRBV28; D is ambiguous. V was trimmed by 5 bases and J by 4 bases, leaving 5 bases between them. From germline, CDR1 is MDHEN and CDR2 SYDVKM. CDR3 length equals 12 residues. CDR3: CASSIRTGELFF. CDR3 nucleotides: TGTGCCAGCAGTATCCGCACCGGGGAGCTGTTTTTT.

The V and J genes are TRBV5-1 and TRBJ2-2; D ambiguous. From germline, CDR1 is SGHRS and CDR2 YFSETQ. The CDR3 has 15 residues. Trimming cost V 0 bases and J 7 bases, with 13 bases left between them. CDR3 DNA sequence: TGCGCCAGCAGCTTGGGCGCGGCTTTTGGCGGGGAGCTGTTTTTT. Residues: CASSLGAAFGGELFF.

This chain links TRBV7-3 with TRBJ1-2; 7 positions agree with TRBD1. The V gene end was trimmed by 5 bases and the J gene end by 4 bases; junction bases not matched to a gene: 16. This CDR3 comprises 17 residues. The germline V gene has CDR1 SGHTA and CDR2 FQGTGA. The chain's CDR3 is CASSPGGQGGASYGYTF. Written as DNA, the CDR3 is TGTGCCAGCAGCCCCGGGGGTCAAGGGGGCGCAAGCTATGGCTACACCTTC. The variable domain in full, with the rest retrieved from reference TRBV7-3 and TRBJ1-2, is GAGVSQTPSNKVTEKGKYVELRCDPISGHTALYWYRQSLGQGPEFLIYFQGTGAADDSGLPNDRFFAVRPEGSVSTLKIQRTERGDSAVYLCASSPGGQGGASYGYTFGSGTRLTVV.

This clone was picked up one time. V usage is TRBV15 and J usage is TRBJ2-7, with no clear D. V lost 4 bases, J lost 2 bases, and 3 bases lay in between. The CDR3 is 11 amino acids. CDR1 and CDR2 from the germline V gene are LNHNV and YYDKDF (reference sequence). This CDR3 reads CATSTTYEQYV. The CDR3 DNA is TGTGCCACCAGCACCACCTACGAGCAGTACGTC.

The chain employs TRBV6-5 and TRBJ1-2; D perhaps matches TRBD1 (5 bases). V was trimmed by 6 bases and J by 4 bases, leaving 18 bases between them. This CDR3 region has 15 residues. Germline CDR1 reads MNHEY; CDR2 reads SVGAGI. For the CDR3, the DNA is TGTGCCAGCAGCTACACAGGAGAGTCGGGCTATGGCTACACCTTC. It is translated as CASSYTGESGYGYTF.

This chain uses TRBV7-9 with TRBJ2-7; D is unresolved. V lost 3 bases and J 6 bases, leaving 12 bases between the germline ends. Germline CDR1 and CDR2: SEHNR and FQNEAQ (reference sequence). CDR3 size: 13 residues. This CDR3 is CASSFRGFGEQYF. In nucleotides, the CDR3 is TGTGCCAGCAGCTTTCGCGGTTTCGGCGAGCAGTACTTC.

The V gene is TRBV2, the J gene TRBJ2-7; D unclear. This CDR3 region has 12 residues. Germline V gene lookup returns CDR1 SNHLY and CDR2 FYNNEI. V lost 7 bases and J 2 bases, leaving 9 bases between the germline ends. The CDR3 DNA is TGTGCCAGCACGGTACTTGCCTACGAGCAGTACTTC. Its translation: CASTVLAYEQYF.